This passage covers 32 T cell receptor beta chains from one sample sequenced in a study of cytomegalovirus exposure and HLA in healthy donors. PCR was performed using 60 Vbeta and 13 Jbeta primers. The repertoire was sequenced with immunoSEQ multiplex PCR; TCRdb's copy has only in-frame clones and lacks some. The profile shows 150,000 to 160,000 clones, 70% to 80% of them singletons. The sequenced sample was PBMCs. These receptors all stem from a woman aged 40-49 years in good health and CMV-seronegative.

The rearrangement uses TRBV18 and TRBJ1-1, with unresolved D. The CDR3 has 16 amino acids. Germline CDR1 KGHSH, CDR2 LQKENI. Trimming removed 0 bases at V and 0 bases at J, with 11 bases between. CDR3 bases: TGTGCCAGCTCACCACCGGCGGGGAGGATGAACACTGAAGCTTTCTTT. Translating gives CASSPPAGRMNTEAFF. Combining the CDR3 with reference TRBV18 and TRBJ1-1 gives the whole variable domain NAGVMQNPRHLVRRRGQEARLRCSPMKGHSHVYWYRQLPEEGLKFMVYLQKENIIDESGMPKERFSAEFPKEGPSILRIQQVVRGDSAAYFCASSPPAGRMNTEAFFGQGTRLTVV.

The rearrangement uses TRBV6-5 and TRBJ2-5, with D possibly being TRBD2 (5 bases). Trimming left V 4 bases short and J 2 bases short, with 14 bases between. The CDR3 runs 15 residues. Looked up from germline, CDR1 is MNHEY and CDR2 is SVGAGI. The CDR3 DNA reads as TGTGCCAGCAGTTCACCCCCTGGACTGCAAGAGACCCAGTACTTC. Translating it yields CASSSPPGLQETQYF.

CDR3 protein: CASSLVGGLAYQETQYF. The CDR3 DNA is TGTGCCAGCAGCTTAGTTGGGGGACTAGCGTACCAAGAGACCCAGTACTTC. The V gene is TRBV11-3, the J gene TRBJ2-5; TRBD2 matches at 10 bases. V gave up 1 base and J gave up 0 bases; unmatched junction bases: 5. CDR1 is SGHNT, CDR2 YENEEA, per germline. CDR3 length: 17 amino acids. Complete variable domain (other parts from reference TRBV11-3 and TRBJ2-5): EAGVVQSPRYKIIEKKQPVAFWCNPISGHNTLYWYLQNLGQGPELLIRYENEEAVDDSQLPKDRFSAERLKGVDSTLKIQPAELGDSAVYLCASSLVGGLAYQETQYFGPGTRLLVL.

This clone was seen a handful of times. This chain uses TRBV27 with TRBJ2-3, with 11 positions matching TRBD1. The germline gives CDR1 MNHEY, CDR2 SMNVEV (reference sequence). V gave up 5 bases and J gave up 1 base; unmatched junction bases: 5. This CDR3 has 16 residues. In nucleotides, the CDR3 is TGTGCCAGCAGTCCGGGACAGGGGGGAGGCACAGATACGCAGTATTTT. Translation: CASSPGQGGGTDTQYF.

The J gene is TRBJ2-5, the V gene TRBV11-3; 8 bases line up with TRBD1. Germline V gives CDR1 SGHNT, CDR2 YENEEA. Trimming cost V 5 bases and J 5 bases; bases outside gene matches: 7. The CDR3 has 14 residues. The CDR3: CASSAGQGAETQYF. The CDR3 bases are TGTGCCAGCAGCGCAGGACAGGGTGCCGAGACCCAGTACTTC.

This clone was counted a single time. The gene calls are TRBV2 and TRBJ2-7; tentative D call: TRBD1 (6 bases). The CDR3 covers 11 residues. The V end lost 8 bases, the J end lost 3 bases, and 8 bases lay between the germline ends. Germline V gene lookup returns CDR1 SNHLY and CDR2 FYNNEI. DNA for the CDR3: TGTGCCAGCGGCAGGGGCTACGAGCAGTACTTC. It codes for CASGRGYEQYF.

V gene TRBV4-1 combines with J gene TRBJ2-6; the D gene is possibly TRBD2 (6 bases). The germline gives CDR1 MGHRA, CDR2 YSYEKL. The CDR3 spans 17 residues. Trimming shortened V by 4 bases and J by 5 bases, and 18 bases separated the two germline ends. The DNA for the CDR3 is TGCGCCAGCAGCCCCCAAGGGACTTCAGGAAGGGCCAACGTCCTGACTTTC. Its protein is CASSPQGTSGRANVLTF.

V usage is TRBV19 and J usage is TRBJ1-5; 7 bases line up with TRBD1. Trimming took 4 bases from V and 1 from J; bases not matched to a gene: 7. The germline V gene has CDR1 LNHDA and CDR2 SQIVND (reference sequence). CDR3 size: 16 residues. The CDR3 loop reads CASSNLGTASNQPQHF. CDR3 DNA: TGTGCCAGTAGTAACCTAGGGACAGCCAGCAATCAGCCCCAGCATTTT. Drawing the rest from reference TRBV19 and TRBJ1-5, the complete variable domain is DGGITQSPKYLFRKEGQNVTLSCEQNLNHDAMYWYRQDPGQGLRLIYYSQIVNDFQKGDIAEGYSVSREKKESFPLTVTSAQKNPTAFYLCASSNLGTASNQPQHFGDGTRLSIL.

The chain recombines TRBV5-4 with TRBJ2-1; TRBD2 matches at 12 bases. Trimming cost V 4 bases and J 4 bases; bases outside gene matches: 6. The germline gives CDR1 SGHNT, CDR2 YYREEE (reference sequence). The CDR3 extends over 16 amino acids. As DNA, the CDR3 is TGTGCCAGCAGCCGGAATCTAGCGGGAGGGTACAATGAGCAGTTCTTC. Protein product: CASSRNLAGGYNEQFF.

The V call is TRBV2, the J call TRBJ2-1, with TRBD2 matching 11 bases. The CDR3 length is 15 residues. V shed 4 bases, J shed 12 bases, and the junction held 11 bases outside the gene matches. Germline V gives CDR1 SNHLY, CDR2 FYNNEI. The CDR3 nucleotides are TGTGCCAGCAGTGTAGGGACTAGCGGTACCAGTGGGCAGTTCTTC. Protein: CASSVGTSGTSGQFF.

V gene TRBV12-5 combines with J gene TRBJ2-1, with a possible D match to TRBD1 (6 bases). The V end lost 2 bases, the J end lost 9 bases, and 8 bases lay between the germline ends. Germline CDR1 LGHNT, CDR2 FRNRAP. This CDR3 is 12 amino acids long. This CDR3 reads CASGLLGGEQFF. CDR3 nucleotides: TGTGCTAGTGGTTTGCTAGGGGGTGAGCAGTTCTTC.

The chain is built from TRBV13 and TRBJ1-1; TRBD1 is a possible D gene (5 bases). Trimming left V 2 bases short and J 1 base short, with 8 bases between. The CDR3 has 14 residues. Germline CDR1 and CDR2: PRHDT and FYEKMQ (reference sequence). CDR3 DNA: TGTGCCAGCAGCTTACAGGGATGGAACACTGAAGCTTTCTTT. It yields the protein CASSLQGWNTEAFF.

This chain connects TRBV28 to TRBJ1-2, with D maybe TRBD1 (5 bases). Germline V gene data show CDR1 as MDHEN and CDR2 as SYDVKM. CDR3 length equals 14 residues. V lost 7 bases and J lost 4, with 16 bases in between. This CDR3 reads CASKFDFRAYGYTF. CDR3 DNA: TGTGCCAGCAAATTCGATTTCAGGGCCTATGGCTACACCTTC.

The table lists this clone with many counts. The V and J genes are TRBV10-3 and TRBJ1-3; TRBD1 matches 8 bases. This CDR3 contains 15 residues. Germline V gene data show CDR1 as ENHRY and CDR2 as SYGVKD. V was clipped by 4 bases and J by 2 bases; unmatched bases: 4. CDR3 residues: CAISVQTGAGNTIYF. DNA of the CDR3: TGTGCCATCAGTGTCCAGACAGGGGCTGGAAACACCATATATTTT.

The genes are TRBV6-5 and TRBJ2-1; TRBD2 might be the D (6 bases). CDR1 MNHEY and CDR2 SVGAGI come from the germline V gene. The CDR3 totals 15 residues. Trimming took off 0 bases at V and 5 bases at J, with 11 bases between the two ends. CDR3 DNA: TGTGCCAGCAGTTACTCTTTACTAGCAGACAATGAGCAGTTCTTC. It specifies CASSYSLLADNEQFF.

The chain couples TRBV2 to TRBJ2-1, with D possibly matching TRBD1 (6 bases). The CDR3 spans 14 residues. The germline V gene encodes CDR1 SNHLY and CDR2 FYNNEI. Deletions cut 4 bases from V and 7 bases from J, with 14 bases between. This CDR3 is CASSVEQGWNEQFF. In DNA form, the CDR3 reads TGTGCCAGCAGTGTTGAACAGGGATGGAATGAGCAGTTCTTC.

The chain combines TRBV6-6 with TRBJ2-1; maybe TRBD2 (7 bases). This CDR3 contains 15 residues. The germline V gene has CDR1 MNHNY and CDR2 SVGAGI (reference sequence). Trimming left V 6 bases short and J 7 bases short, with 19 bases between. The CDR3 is CASSPEGGGGNEQFF. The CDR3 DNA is TGTGCCAGCAGCCCGGAGGGGGGGGGTGGTAATGAGCAGTTCTTC.

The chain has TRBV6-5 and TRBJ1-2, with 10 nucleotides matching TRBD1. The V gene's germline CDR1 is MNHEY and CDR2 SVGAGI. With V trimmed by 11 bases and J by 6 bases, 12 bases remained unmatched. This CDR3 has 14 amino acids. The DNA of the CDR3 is TGTGCCGCCCGGGGACAGGGGCTTGGAGATGGCTACACCTTC. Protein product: CAARGQGLGDGYTF.

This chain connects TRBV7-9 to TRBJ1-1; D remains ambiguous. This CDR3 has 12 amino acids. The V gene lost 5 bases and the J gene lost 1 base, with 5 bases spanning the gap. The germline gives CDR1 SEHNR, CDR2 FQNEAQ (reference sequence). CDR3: CASSPWNTEAFF. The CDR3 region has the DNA TGTGCCAGCAGCCCTTGGAACACTGAAGCTTTCTTT.

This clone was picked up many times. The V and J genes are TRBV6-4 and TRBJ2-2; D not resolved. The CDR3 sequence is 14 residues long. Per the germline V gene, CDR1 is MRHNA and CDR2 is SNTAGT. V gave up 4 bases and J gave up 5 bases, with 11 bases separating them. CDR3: CASSAGATTGELFF. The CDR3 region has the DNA TGTGCCAGCAGTGCTGGAGCAACTACCGGGGAGCTGTTTTTT.

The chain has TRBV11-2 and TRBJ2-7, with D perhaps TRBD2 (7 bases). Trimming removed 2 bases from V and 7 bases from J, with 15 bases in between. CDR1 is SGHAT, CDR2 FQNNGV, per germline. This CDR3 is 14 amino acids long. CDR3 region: CASSLWEGGGEQYF. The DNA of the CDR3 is TGTGCCAGCAGCTTATGGGAGGGAGGGGGGGAGCAGTACTTC.

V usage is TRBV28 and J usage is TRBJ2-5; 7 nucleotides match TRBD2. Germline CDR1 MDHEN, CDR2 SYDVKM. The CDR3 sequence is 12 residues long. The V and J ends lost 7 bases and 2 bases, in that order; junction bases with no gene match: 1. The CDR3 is CASMGGQETQYF. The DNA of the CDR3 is TGTGCCAGCATGGGGGGGCAAGAGACCCAGTACTTC.

The CDR3 DNA reads as TGTGCCAGCAGTGTTTTGACAGGGGCTTTTCGCGAGCAGTACTTC. It translates to CASSVLTGAFREQYF. The V call is TRBV2, the J call TRBJ2-7; TRBD1 matches at 8 bases. CDR1 and CDR2 from the germline V gene are SNHLY and FYNNEI. The CDR3 length is 15 residues. V lost 4 bases and J lost 6; bases outside the gene matches: 11.

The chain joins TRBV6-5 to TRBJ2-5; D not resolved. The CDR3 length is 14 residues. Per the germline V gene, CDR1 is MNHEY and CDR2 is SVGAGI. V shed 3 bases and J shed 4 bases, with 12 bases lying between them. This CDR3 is CASSYTWLPETQYF. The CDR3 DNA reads TGTGCCAGCAGTTATACGTGGCTCCCAGAGACCCAGTACTTC.

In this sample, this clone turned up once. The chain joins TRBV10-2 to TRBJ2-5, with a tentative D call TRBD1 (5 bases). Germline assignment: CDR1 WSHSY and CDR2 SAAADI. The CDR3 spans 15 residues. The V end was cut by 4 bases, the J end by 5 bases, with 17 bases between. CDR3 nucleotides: TGCGCCAGCAGTGTACGGAGCACAGGCAGGGAGACCCAGTACTTC. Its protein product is CASSVRSTGRETQYF.

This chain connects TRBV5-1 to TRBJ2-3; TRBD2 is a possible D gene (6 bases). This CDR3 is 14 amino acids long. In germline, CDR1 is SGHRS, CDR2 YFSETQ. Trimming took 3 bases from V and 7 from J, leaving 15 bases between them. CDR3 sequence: CASSSGLPRNTQYF. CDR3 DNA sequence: TGCGCCAGCAGCTCCGGACTACCCCGGAATACGCAGTATTTT.

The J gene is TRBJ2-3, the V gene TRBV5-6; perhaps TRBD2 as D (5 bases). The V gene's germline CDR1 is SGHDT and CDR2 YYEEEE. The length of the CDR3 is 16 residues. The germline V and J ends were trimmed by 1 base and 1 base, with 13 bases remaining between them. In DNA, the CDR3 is TGTGCCAGCAGCTTGACCGGACTTACCCGCACAGATACGCAGTATTTT. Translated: CASSLTGLTRTDTQYF.

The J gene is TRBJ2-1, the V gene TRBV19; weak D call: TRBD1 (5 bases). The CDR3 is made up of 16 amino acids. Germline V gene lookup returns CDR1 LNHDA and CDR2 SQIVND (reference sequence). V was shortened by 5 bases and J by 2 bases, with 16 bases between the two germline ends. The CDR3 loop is CASSARKGAAYNEQFF. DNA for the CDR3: TGTGCCAGTAGTGCCCGCAAAGGGGCCGCCTACAATGAGCAGTTCTTC.

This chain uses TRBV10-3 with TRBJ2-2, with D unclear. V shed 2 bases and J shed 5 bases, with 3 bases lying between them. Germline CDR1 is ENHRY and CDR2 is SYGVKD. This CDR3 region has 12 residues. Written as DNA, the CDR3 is TGTGCCATCAGTGAGCAGACCGGGGAGCTGTTTTTT. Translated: CAISEQTGELFF.

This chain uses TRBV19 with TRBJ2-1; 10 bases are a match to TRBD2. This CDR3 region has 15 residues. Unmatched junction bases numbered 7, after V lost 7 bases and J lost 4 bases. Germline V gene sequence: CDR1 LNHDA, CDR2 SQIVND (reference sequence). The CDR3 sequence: CASTLSGGFYNEQFF. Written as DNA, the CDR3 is TGTGCCAGTACCCTTAGCGGGGGGTTTTACAATGAGCAGTTCTTC.

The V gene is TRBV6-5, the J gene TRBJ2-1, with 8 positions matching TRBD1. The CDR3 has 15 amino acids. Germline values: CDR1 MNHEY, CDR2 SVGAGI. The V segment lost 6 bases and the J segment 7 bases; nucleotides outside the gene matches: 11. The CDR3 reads CASSPVGQGANEQFF. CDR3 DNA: TGTGCCAGCAGCCCAGTTGGGCAGGGGGCAAATGAGCAGTTCTTC.

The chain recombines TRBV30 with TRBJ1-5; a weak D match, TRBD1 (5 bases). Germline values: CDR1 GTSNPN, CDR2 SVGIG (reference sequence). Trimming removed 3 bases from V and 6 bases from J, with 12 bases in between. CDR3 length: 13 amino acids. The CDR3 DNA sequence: TGTGCCTGGAGCTCTGGGGGGGTTCAGCCCCAGCATTTT. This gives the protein CAWSSGGVQPQHF.